Below, one TCR beta chain is given with its context. What it binds is not known. CDR1 and CDR2 (germline): MNHEY, SMNVEV (reference sequence). The CDR3 has 17 amino acids. With V trimmed by 6 bases and J by 1 base, 9 bases remained unmatched. Following extraction, RNA underwent reverse transcription to cDNA, which served as the sequencing template. TCRdb's copy holds only in-frame clones and misses some; the assay was immunoSEQ multiplex PCR. The sample includes approximately 130,000 clones, around 60% of them seen just once. This sample was included in a study of CD8+ T cells in alopecia areata. Across the whole study: Oral tofacitinib, 5 to 10 mg twice daily, was given in an open-label trial. Whole-study results and caveats: Besides other cells, scalp samples also yield sequences of resident alphabeta T cells from normal skin.

Treatment here: oral pan-JAK inhibitor, 5-10 mg twice daily. Isolation of CD4+ and CD8+ T cells from PBMCs was achieved by sorting. The chain recombines TRBV27 with TRBJ2-6, with 7 bases aligning to TRBD1. The clonotype comes from a human donor with alopecia areata. Sequencing used CD4+ T cells sorted from blood, obtained at week 4, from a patient treated with tofacitinib. The CDR3 DNA reads TGTGCCAGCAGCCCTGCTCCGGGACAGTCTGGGGCCAACGTCCTGACTTTC. Its translation: CASSPAPGQSGANVLTF. The variable domain in full, completed from reference TRBV27 and TRBJ2-6, reads EAQVTQNPRYLITVTGKKLTVTCSQNMNHEYMSWYRQDPGLGLRQIYYSMNVEVTDKGDVPEGYKVSRKEKRNFPLILESPSPNQTSLYFCASSPAPGQSGANVLTFGAGSRLTVL.